The next 17 T cell receptor beta chains were all read from a single sample in a study of breast tumors, draining lymph nodes, adjacent tissues (dated by TCRdb to the mid-2010s). The library relied on multiplex PCR. Sequencer: Illumina HiSeq 2000. Using fastp trimming at Q25 and MiXCR clonotype assembly, TCRdb reanalyzed the public sequencing data and kept in-frame beta chains. Each CDR3 protein gets just one entry, which takes the most common genes and DNA from the rows behind it. This sample lists over 15,000 distinct CDR3 sequences; about half were detected once. The ten largest clones capture 15% to 20% of the sample. The sequencing sample was made of tumor-adjacent breast tissue. These receptor sequences come from a female donor with breast cancer. Some clones in this sample may be carry-over from other donors' samples.

At least ten counts were recorded for this clonotype. The genes are TRBV5-6 and TRBJ2-2; 7 bases agree with TRBD1. The CDR3 runs to 16 residues. The trim removed 3 bases at V and 3 bases at J, leaving 8 bases unmatched. The V gene's germline CDR1 is SGHDT and CDR2 YYEEEE. The CDR3 bases are TGTGCCAGCAGCTACTTCGACAGGGCCCACACCGGGGAGCTGTTTTTT. This gives the protein CASSYFDRAHTGELFF.

Judged by abundance, this clonotype is medium-sized. The chain has TRBV7-9 and TRBJ2-1, with a possible D match to TRBD2 (5 bases). There are 14 residues in the CDR3. V lost 5 bases and J 0 bases, leaving 8 bases between the germline ends. Germline V CDR1 and CDR2: SEHNR, FQNEAQ (reference sequence). The CDR3 DNA reads as TGTGCCAGCAGCCTAGGGAGCTCCTACAATGAGCAGTTCTTC. It encodes CASSLGSSYNEQFF.

CDR3 sequence (DNA): TGTGCCAGCAGCGAGCATAAGGGCGACTATGGCTACACCTTC. Translating gives CASSEHKGDYGYTF. The rearrangement links TRBV2 to TRBJ1-2; D remains unclear. The CDR3 has 14 residues. Trimming shortened V by 6 bases and J by 3 bases, and 14 bases separated the two germline ends. Germline-derived CDR1 and CDR2 are SNHLY and FYNNEI.

This clonotype was detected a few times. A clone one base away is much larger, so this may be a read error. V usage is TRBV6-1 and J usage is TRBJ2-1; TRBD2 matches 16 bases. The ends lost 5 bases at V and 7 bases at J; junction bases unmatched: 11. CDR3 size: 18 residues. Germline values: CDR1 MNHNS, CDR2 SASEGT. As DNA, the CDR3 is TGTGCCAGCAGTCTATCGGGGACTAGCGGGAGGGGTGGGAATGAGCAGTTCTTC. This encodes CASSLSGTSGRGGNEQFF.

In this sample, this clonotype turned up once. The chain couples TRBV29-1 to TRBJ1-2, with D uncertain. The germline V gene encodes CDR1 SQVTM and CDR2 ANQGSEA. The CDR3 extends over 10 amino acids. V lost 3 bases and J 5 bases, leaving 4 bases between the germline ends. CDR3 coding DNA: TGCAGCGTTGACTTATATGGCTACACCTTC. Translating it yields CSVDLYGYTF.

This clonotype was seen at least ten times. This sequence may be a read error, since a much larger clone differs from it by one base. The rearrangement links TRBV6-6 to TRBJ2-7; 8 bases match TRBD1. Germline CDR1 MNHNY, CDR2 SVGAGI (reference sequence). Unmatched junction bases numbered 7, after V lost 6 bases and J lost 3 bases. This CDR3 region has 14 residues. Here the CDR3 reads CASSHRGDRYEQYF. DNA for the CDR3: TGTGCCAGCAGCCACAGGGGGGACCGCTACGAGCAGTACTTC.

The table lists this clonotype with many counts. The chain joins TRBV19 to TRBJ1-1, with no clear D. Germline V lookup: CDR1 LNHDA, CDR2 SQIVND (reference sequence). Deletions cut 2 bases from V and 4 bases from J, with 8 bases between. This CDR3 has 13 residues. This CDR3 is CASSIRAGTEAFF. CDR3 bases: TGTGCCAGTAGTATAAGGGCGGGCACTGAAGCTTTCTTT. The full variable domain, completed using reference TRBV19 and TRBJ1-1, is DGGITQSPKYLFRKEGQNVTLSCEQNLNHDAMYWYRQDPGQGLRLIYYSQIVNDFQKGDIAEGYSVSREKKESFPLTVTSAQKNPTAFYLCASSIRAGTEAFFGQGTRLTVV.

The table lists this clonotype with many counts. V gene TRBV6-2 or TRBV6-3 combines with J gene TRBJ2-5; 12 bases are shared with TRBD2. CDR1 is MNHEY, CDR2 SVGEGT, per germline. V lost 6 bases to trimming and J lost 5 bases; unmatched junction nucleotides: 13. The CDR3 sequence is 17 residues long. The CDR3 protein is CASRPGLAGTRGETQYF. CDR3 DNA sequence: TGTGCCAGCAGGCCGGGACTAGCGGGCACCCGGGGGGAGACCCAGTACTTC.

The genes are TRBV25-1 and TRBJ1-1; D remains unclear. CDR1 and CDR2 (germline): MGHDK, SYGVNS. CDR3 length equals 13 residues. The ends were cut back, 2 bases at V and 5 bases at J, with 9 bases in the middle. As DNA, the CDR3 is TGTGCCAGCAGTGAAAACGTCGGGACTGAAGCTTTCTTT. Its translation: CASSENVGTEAFF.

In its sample, this clonotype was seen many times. The chain has TRBV6-2 or TRBV6-3 and TRBJ2-7, with D possibly TRBD2 on 6 matching bases. Trimming took off 6 bases at V and 7 bases at J, with 22 bases between the two ends. This CDR3 contains 15 residues. From germline, CDR1 is MNHEY and CDR2 SVGEGT. DNA of the CDR3: TGTGCCAGCAGAGACGGGAGCCGTTCGGCAAAAGAGCAGTACTTC. This gives the protein CASRDGSRSAKEQYF.

The rearrangement links TRBV11-2 to TRBJ2-7; 11 bases map to TRBD2. The junction had 5 bases not matched to a gene; V was cut back by 3 bases and J by 1 base. Germline assignment: CDR1 SGHAT and CDR2 FQNNGV. This CDR3 spans 16 amino acids. The CDR3 bases are TGTGCCAGCAGCTTCGCCGGGACTAGCGGTTCCTACGAGCAGTACTTC. The encoded protein is CASSFAGTSGSYEQYF. Full variable domain (remainder filled in from reference TRBV11-2 and TRBJ2-7): EAGVAQSPRYKIIEKRQSVAFWCNPISGHATLYWYQQILGQGPKLLIQFQNNGVVDDSQLPKDRFSAERLKGVDSTLKIQPAKLEDSAVYLCASSFAGTSGSYEQYFGPGTRLTVT.

Within the sample, this clonotype is medium-sized (0.01 to 0.1%). This rearrangement joins TRBV27 to TRBJ2-3; 8 bases align to TRBD2. The CDR3 sequence is 16 residues long. Germline values: CDR1 MNHEY, CDR2 SMNVEV (reference sequence). With 7 bases clipped from V and 3 bases from J, the junction kept 12 bases outside the gene matches. This chain's CDR3 is CASTPPSGSGTDTQYF. The DNA of the CDR3 is TGTGCCAGCACCCCCCCCAGCGGGAGTGGAACAGATACGCAGTATTTT.

By its share, this clonotype is medium-sized. The chain joins TRBV9 to TRBJ2-1; 12 bases fit TRBD2. This CDR3 region has 16 residues. The germline CDR1 and CDR2 sequences are SGDLS and YYNGEE. J gave up 7 bases and V 4 bases, and 9 bases lay outside the gene matches. CDR3 nucleotide sequence: TGTGCCAGCAGCTCCCGGACTAGCGGGACCGCTAATGAGCAGTTCTTC. This encodes CASSSRTSGTANEQFF.

This chain connects TRBV19 to TRBJ1-6; no clear D gene. Germline values: CDR1 LNHDA, CDR2 SQIVND (reference sequence). CDR3 length equals 12 residues. V was pared by 10 bases and J by 4 bases, with 8 bases between. For the CDR3, the DNA is TGTGCCAATAGCTTATATAATTCACCCCTCCACTTT. Protein sequence: CANSLYNSPLHF.

This chain uses TRBV7-8 with TRBJ2-3, with D perhaps TRBD1 or TRBD2 (7 bases each). The CDR3 contains 15 residues. Germline CDR1 and CDR2: SGHVS and FQNEAQ. With 2 bases removed from V and 0 bases from J, the gap between germline ends came to 9 bases. CDR3 region: CASSLQGGSTDTQYF. As DNA, the CDR3 is TGTGCCAGCAGCTTACAGGGGGGGAGCACAGATACGCAGTATTTT.

This clonotype has a count of ten or more. The chain links TRBV11-2 to TRBJ2-7; D unresolved. CDR3 size: 13 residues. Trimming cost V 1 base and J 6 bases, with 10 bases left between them. Germline loops: CDR1 SGHAT, CDR2 FQNNGV. CDR3 sequence: CASSLGFVSEQYF. The CDR3 coding sequence is TGTGCCAGCAGCTTAGGATTTGTGAGCGAGCAGTACTTC.

On this clonotype: This may be a read error, as it is one base from a much larger clone. The rearrangement uses TRBV30 and TRBJ2-5; TRBD1 matches at 10 bases. CDR3 length equals 15 residues. Germline V gene data show CDR1 as GTSNPN and CDR2 as SVGIG (reference sequence). The CDR3 nucleotides are TGTGCCGGGAGGACCGGGACAGGGGTTAAGGAGACCCAGTACTTC. Amino acid sequence: CAGRTGTGVKETQYF.